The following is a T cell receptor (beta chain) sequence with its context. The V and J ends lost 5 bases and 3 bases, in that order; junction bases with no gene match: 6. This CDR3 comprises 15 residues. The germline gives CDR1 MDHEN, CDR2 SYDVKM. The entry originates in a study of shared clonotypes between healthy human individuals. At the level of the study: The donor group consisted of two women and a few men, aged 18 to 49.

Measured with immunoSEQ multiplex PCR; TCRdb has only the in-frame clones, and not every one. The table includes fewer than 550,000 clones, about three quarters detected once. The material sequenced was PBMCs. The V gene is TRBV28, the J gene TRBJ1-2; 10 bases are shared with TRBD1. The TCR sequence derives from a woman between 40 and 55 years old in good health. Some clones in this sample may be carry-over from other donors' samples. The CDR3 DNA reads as TGTGCCAGCAGTCCAGCCGGGACAGGGGACTATGGCTACACCTTC. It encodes CASSPAGTGDYGYTF.